The entry below gives a single T cell receptor beta chain sequence along with its context. The target antigen is unknown. The CDR3 spans 14 residues. Germline V gives CDR1 SGHTA, CDR2 FQGTGA. V was clipped by 5 bases and J by 2 bases, with 12 bases between them. Assay: immunoSEQ multiplex PCR; the TCRdb copy retains only in-frame clones and omits some. The sample contains 120,000 or so clones, 75% to 90% of which appear only once. The data were taken from a study of T cell responses to AZD1222 COVID-19 vaccine. Overall study findings and caveats: Close to half of spike-specific TCRs reportedly recognize unmutated variant regions. A mostly white British donor set with more females was recruited, and clonal diversity was possibly underestimated. When two AZD1222 doses had been given, Spike-specific TCR breadth and depth rose. The number of AZD1222 recipients seropositive at baseline was only five to seven.

The chain links TRBV7-3 to TRBJ1-1; D gene ambiguous. The input for sequencing was peripheral blood, taken on day 0 of AZD1222 vaccination. The clonotype comes from an adult in good health. The DNA for the CDR3 is TGTGCCAGCAGCCGAAACCCAGGTAACACTGAAGCTTTCTTT. Translation gives CASSRNPGNTEAFF.